The 13 T cell receptor beta chains given below trace back to one sample, sequenced in a study of cytomegalovirus exposure and HLA in healthy donors. The PCR contained 60 Vbeta and 13 Jbeta primers. Clones were read by immunoSEQ multiplex PCR, and TCRdb kept only the in-frame ones, dropping some. The profile covers about 85,000 clones, with 75% to 90% appearing a single time and about 34% taken by the ten largest. Sequences were obtained from PBMCs. The receptor source for this set is a man aged 45-65 years in good health and CMV-seropositive.

The rearrangement joins TRBV23-1 to TRBJ2-7; no firm D call. TRBV23-1 carries the ORF label, with uncertain function. The CDR3 has 14 residues. V lost 3 bases to trimming and J lost 2 bases, with 11 bases between them. The CDR3 nucleotides read TGCGCCAGCAGTCAGGTCCTTCTACCCTACGAGCAGTACTTC. Translating gives CASSQVLLPYEQYF.

In this sample, this clone turned up once. V gene TRBV2 combines with J gene TRBJ1-4; no clear D gene. V was cut by 1 base and J by 1 base, with 4 bases left in between. The CDR3 has 14 amino acids. CDR1 and CDR2 (germline): SNHLY, FYNNEI. CDR3 sequence: CASSEGETNEKLFF. The CDR3 DNA reads as TGTGCCAGCAGTGAAGGCGAAACTAATGAAAAACTGTTTTTT.

The chain employs TRBV4-3 and TRBJ1-2; 8 bases are shared with TRBD1. The germline V gene encodes CDR1 LGHNA and CDR2 YSLEER. With 0 bases clipped from V and 8 bases from J, the junction kept 5 bases outside the gene matches. The CDR3 loop spans 14 amino acids. DNA for the CDR3: TGCGCCAGCAGCCAAGATCCGACAGGGGACGGCTACACCTTC. Its protein is CASSQDPTGDGYTF.

The rearrangement joins TRBV6-1 to TRBJ2-7, with TRBD1 matching 8 bases. The CDR3 is 14 amino acids. Trimming at V came to 7 bases and at J to 4 bases, leaving 9 bases not matched to a gene. Germline V gene sequence: CDR1 MNHNS, CDR2 SASEGT. The CDR3 loop is CASTPRDRKYEQYF. The CDR3 region has the DNA TGTGCCAGCACTCCTCGGGACAGGAAGTACGAGCAGTACTTC.

In DNA form, the CDR3 reads TGTGCCAGCAGCTTTCCGGGGATGGGTGAGCAGTTCTTC. Protein: CASSFPGMGEQFF. The rearrangement links TRBV5-4 to TRBJ2-1; perhaps TRBD2 as D (5 bases). Germline V gene data show CDR1 as SGHNT and CDR2 as YYREEE (reference sequence). Trimming took 2 bases from V and 9 from J, leaving 12 bases between them. The CDR3 totals 13 residues.

This clone was seen more than once but under ten times. This chain uses TRBV2 with TRBJ1-2, with D tentatively TRBD1 (6 bases). Germline V lookup: CDR1 SNHLY, CDR2 FYNNEI. This CDR3 has 14 residues. Trimming shortened V by 0 bases and J by 6 bases, and 11 bases separated the two germline ends. In DNA, the CDR3 is TGTGCCAGCAGTGAAGCGCGGGGGCAAGATGGCTACACCTTC. Amino acid sequence: CASSEARGQDGYTF. Full variable domain (missing parts from reference TRBV2 and TRBJ1-2): EPEVTQTPSHQVTQMGQEVILRCVPISNHLYFYWYRQILGQKVEFLVSFYNNEISEKSEIFDDQFSVERPDGSNFTLKIRSTKLEDSAMYFCASSEARGQDGYTFGSGTRLTVV.

This chain joins TRBV29-1 and TRBJ2-3; 11 bases align to TRBD2. The germline gives CDR1 SQVTM, CDR2 ANQGSEA. The CDR3 has 16 amino acids. The junction had 8 bases not matched to a gene; V was cut back by 0 bases and J by 6 bases. CDR3 sequence: CSVEDPLAGGPDTQYF. The CDR3 coding sequence is TGCAGCGTTGAAGATCCCTTAGCGGGAGGGCCGGATACGCAGTATTTT.

The CDR3 protein is CASSESSARRSLNVDTQYF. CDR3 DNA: TGCGCCAGCAGTGAGTCATCGGCACGGAGGAGCCTGAACGTAGATACGCAGTATTTT. V gene TRBV10-1 combines with J gene TRBJ2-3; perhaps TRBD2 as D (5 bases). CDR1 is WNHNN, CDR2 SYGVQD, per germline (reference sequence). The CDR3 consists of 19 residues. With 0 bases removed from V and 5 bases from J, the gap between germline ends came to 24 bases.

The J gene is TRBJ2-4, the V gene TRBV5-1; D unresolved. The CDR3 is 14 amino acids. Germline values: CDR1 SGHRS, CDR2 YFSETQ. V shed 0 bases and J shed 4 bases, with 8 bases lying between them. The CDR3 here is CASSLDLRKNIQYF. For the CDR3, the DNA is TGCGCCAGCAGCTTGGATTTGCGGAAAAACATTCAGTACTTC.

The chain is built from TRBV7-2 and TRBJ2-1, with D perhaps matching TRBD2 (6 bases). The CDR3 contains 16 residues. The ends were cut back, 5 bases at V and 0 bases at J, with 14 bases in the middle. The germline gives CDR1 SGHTA, CDR2 FQGNSA. The CDR3 reads CASSLSGANSYNEQFF. In nucleotides, the CDR3 is TGTGCCAGCAGCCTCTCGGGAGCGAACTCCTACAATGAGCAGTTCTTC.

The chain has TRBV11-3 and TRBJ1-6; no clear D. CDR1 SGHNT and CDR2 YENEEA come from the germline V gene. The CDR3 runs 14 residues. V was shortened by 5 bases and J by 7 bases, with 12 bases between the two germline ends. This CDR3 is CASSPNSRNSPLHF. In DNA form, the CDR3 reads TGTGCCAGCAGCCCCAACAGCCGGAATTCACCCCTCCACTTT.

This clone was recorded only once. V is TRBV6-5 and J is TRBJ2-3; maybe TRBD1 (6 bases). Per germline, CDR1 MNHEY and CDR2 SVGAGI. Trimming removed 4 bases from V and 4 bases from J, with 15 bases in between. CDR3 length: 15 amino acids. The CDR3 here is CASSSLLTGSDTQYF. CDR3 in DNA: TGTGCCAGCAGTTCCCTCCTTACAGGGTCAGATACGCAGTATTTT.

The rearrangement joins TRBV21-1 to TRBJ2-5; the table's TRBD2 call for D was not verified on the DNA. The J call could be wrong; TRBJ2-7 is a better fit for the DNA end. TRBV21-1 is labeled a pseudogene. The CDR3 is made up of 14 amino acids. The CDR3 nucleotides read TGTGCCAGCACCTTAAGGGAGAGATTCTACGAGCAGTACTTC. Its translation is CASTLRERFYEQYF.